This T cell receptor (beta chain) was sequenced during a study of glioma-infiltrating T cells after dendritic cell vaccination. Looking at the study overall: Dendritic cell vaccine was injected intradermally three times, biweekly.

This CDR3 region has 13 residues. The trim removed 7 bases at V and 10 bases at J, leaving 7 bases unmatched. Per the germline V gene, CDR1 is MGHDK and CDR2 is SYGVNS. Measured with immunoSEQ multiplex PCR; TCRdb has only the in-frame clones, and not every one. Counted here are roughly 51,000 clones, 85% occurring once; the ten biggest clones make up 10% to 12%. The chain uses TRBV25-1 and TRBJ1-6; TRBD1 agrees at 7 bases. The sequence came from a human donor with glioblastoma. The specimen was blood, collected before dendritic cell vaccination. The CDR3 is CASNRQGGSPLHF. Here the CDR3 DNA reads TGTGCCAGCAACCGACAGGGTGGCTCACCCCTCCACTTT.